This T cell receptor beta chain was sequenced for a study of beta chain features in type 1 diabetes (dated by TCRdb to the late 2010s). Background on the whole study: Patients and healthy donors did not differ in mean age, gender distribution, total cell number or subset yield. A total of under 140,000,000 sorted cells were examined across all samples, and the number of cells per subset was strongly correlated with RNA yield. In the study, TCRB repertoires of sorted circulating CD4+ T cell subsets from recently diagnosed type 1 diabetes patients were compared with those of matched healthy donors. Whereas all 30 or so donors provided naive and central memory subsets, regulatory and stem cell-like memory subsets were isolated from just 8 patients and roughly 8 healthy donors.

This clone was seen a handful of times. This clone's antigen is unknown. No much larger clone exists at a distance of one base, and base qualities are not known. Each donor gave one peripheral blood draw, roughly 110 mL on average, collected into heparinised tubes. A BD FACSAria II and a panel including CD45RO, CCR7, CD25, CD127, CD95 and CD27 were used to sort naive, central memory, regulatory and stem cell-like memory CD4+ T cells. All sorted populations exceeded 95% purity. PBMCs were isolated right away by Lymphoprep density gradient centrifugation and were stained directly, without culture. Samples were stained and sorted in pairs, with one healthy donor and one patient per experiment, so that batch effects were minimized. Here V drops 0 bases and J drops 7 bases, and the junction holds 1 base not matched to any gene. The germline V gene supplies CDR1 SGHRS and CDR2 YFSETQ. The CDR3 measures 13 amino acids from cysteine to phenylalanine. Only the CDR3 DNA is retained, 39 bases long and in frame from the first base.

The research as a whole found: At VDJ recombination sites, patients with type 1 diabetes made fewer insertions and deleted more nucleotides, a pattern implying thymic rearrangement abnormalities. Naive, central memory and regulatory TCRB repertoires appeared to be more similar among patients than among healthy donors. Sequencing cDNA rather than genomic DNA could over-represent highly expressing activated cells, although activation and CD3 levels did not differ between groups. Because the HLA sub-analyses included only small numbers of individuals, any influence of HLA type on TCRB rearrangement was left unresolved. PCR may preferentially amplify shorter templates, but because patient and control samples were amplified and corrected together, any resulting skew would affect both groups equally. In all four CD4+ subsets, TCRB CDR3 length was moderately but significantly shorter in type 1 diabetes patients.

The entire isolated RNA was reverse transcribed using the High Capacity cDNA Reverse Transcription Kit, and thus expressed TCRB transcripts were sequenced. Naive, central memory and regulatory T cell samples underwent deep immunoSEQ sequencing, averaging about 3.57 million total reads per sample. Sorted cells were lysed in RLT buffer and RNA was extracted with DNase-treated RNeasy Micro or Mini kits, depending on cell number. To prevent cross-contamination, each cell subset was processed individually, whereas patient and healthy donor samples were processed jointly. The immunoSEQ multiplex PCR was used to amplify TCRB sequences from cDNA, yielding 87-bp fragments that span the CDR3 region. Amplicons were sequenced on the Illumina HiSeq platform. Regarding the original processing steps: PCR bias was corrected computationally using synthetic template baselines, and reads within Hamming distance 2 were collapsed, with unmergeable singletons discarded. Reads were aligned against IMGT to assign V, D and J genes, CDR3 length and insertions or deletions at six rearrangement sites. Within each subset, clonotype counts were normalized to sorted cell number, after which true diversity and Gini coefficients were computed with the tcR R package. The overlap coefficient, calculated on TCRB nucleotide sequences, was used to quantify repertoire sharing. Out-of-frame TCRB sequences from naive cells were analyzed to stand in for the pre-selection repertoire. TCRdb stores this immuneACCESS table with in-frame sequences only. Part of the clones is absent; in the studies checked, under half of the shortfall reflects unresolved V genes, and no reason is known for the rest. From that table come the V and J calls and clone size; the DNA was used to work out D and trimming. The sample yields around 500,000 clones; 11% were counted once. The top ten hold about 0.045% of the sample.

This chain joins TRBV5-1 to TRBJ2-4; a stretch of 7 junction bases matches TRBD2. Sequencing was done on a sample of naive CD4+ T cells from blood. This specimen's cell subset or site label, interpreted: true naive CD4+ T cells. This clonotype originated in a young woman in good health. The DNA sequence follows: TGCGCCAGCAGCTTGGCCGGGAGGAACATTCAGTACTTC. Its protein reads: CASSLAGRNIQYF. This CDR3, with the reference TRBV5-1 and TRBJ2-4 proteins standing in past its ends, gives the full variable domain KAGVTQTPRYLIKTRGQQVTLSCSPISGHRSVSWYQQTPGQGLQFLFEYFSETQRNKGNFPGRFSGRQFSNSRSEMNVSTLELGDSALYLCASSLAGRNIQYFGAGTRLSVL.